Listed below are T cell receptor beta chains from one sample, sequenced in a study of blood T cell repertoires in COVID-19. This table comes from immunoSEQ multiplex PCR, and its TCRdb copy is limited to in-frame clones, with some not included. The repertoire consists of around 99,000 clones, with around 80% occurring once and the leading ten covering roughly 8.4%. Sequencing was carried out using peripheral blood. Every receptor here comes from a man aged 45 to 65 who had recovered from COVID-19. The CDR3 runs from the conserved cysteine through the conserved F or W. The order of the fields is V gene, clone size, J gene, D gene, CDR3 protein, CDR3 DNA. The D gene is left open where the match is weak. Some rows have no size entry. The others give once, few or many, or a class for an expanded clone.

v_gene: TRBV6-1; abundance: few; j_gene: TRBJ2-1; d_gene: NA; CDR3aa: CASSEDGRGNFNEQFF; CDR3nt: TGTGCCAGCAGCGAAGATGGAAGGGGTAACTTTAATGAGCAGTTCTTC
v_gene: TRBV25-1; abundance: NA; j_gene: TRBJ1-1; d_gene: NA; CDR3aa: CASGVFGTEAFF; CDR3nt: TGTGCCAGCGGAGTTTTTGGGACTGAAGCTTTCTTT
v_gene: TRBV2; abundance: few; j_gene: TRBJ2-1; d_gene: TRBD1; CDR3aa: CASSEERQGNNEQFF; CDR3nt: TGTGCCAGCAGTGAAGAGAGACAGGGAAACAATGAGCAGTTCTTC
v_gene: TRBV10-3; abundance: NA; j_gene: TRBJ2-5; d_gene: NA; CDR3aa: CAISESVSREYQETQYF; CDR3nt: TGTGCCATCAGTGAGTCGGTCTCGAGGGAGTACCAAGAGACCCAGTACTTC
v_gene: TRBV19; abundance: NA; j_gene: TRBJ1-5; d_gene: TRBD1; CDR3aa: CASSLDRGSNQPQHF; CDR3nt: TGTGCCTCCAGTCTAGACAGGGGAAGCAATCAGCCCCAGCATTTT
v_gene: TRBV7-2; abundance: NA; j_gene: TRBJ2-7; d_gene: TRBD2; CDR3aa: CASSLTSGIPTYEQYF; CDR3nt: TGTGCCAGCAGCTTAACTAGCGGGATTCCTACCTACGAGCAGTACTTC
v_gene: TRBV10-2; abundance: NA; j_gene: TRBJ1-1; d_gene: NA; CDR3aa: CASSEVSGIGTEAFF; CDR3nt: TGCGCCAGCAGTGAGGTCTCAGGGATTGGGACTGAAGCTTTCTTT
v_gene: TRBV2; abundance: NA; j_gene: TRBJ1-6; d_gene: NA; CDR3aa: CASARGGPYNSPLHF; CDR3nt: TGTGCCAGCGCCCGGGGTGGGCCCTATAATTCACCCCTCCACTTT
v_gene: TRBV18; abundance: NA; j_gene: TRBJ1-5; d_gene: TRBD1; CDR3aa: CASSPDRGGNQPQHF; CDR3nt: TGTGCCAGCTCCCCCGACAGGGGCGGCAATCAGCCCCAGCATTTT
v_gene: TRBV6-5; abundance: NA; j_gene: TRBJ1-2; d_gene: NA; CDR3aa: CASRGKGNYGYTF; CDR3nt: TGTGCCAGCCGAGGGAAAGGAAACTATGGCTACACCTTC
v_gene: TRBV10-3; abundance: few; j_gene: TRBJ2-1; d_gene: NA; CDR3aa: CAISESYRDNEQFF; CDR3nt: TGTGCCATCAGTGAGTCGTACAGGGACAATGAGCAGTTCTTC
v_gene: TRBV7-9; abundance: many; j_gene: TRBJ1-1; d_gene: NA; CDR3aa: CASSFRGRGNTEAFF; CDR3nt: TGTGCCAGCAGCTTTAGAGGACGGGGAAACACTGAAGCTTTCTTT
v_gene: TRBV19; abundance: few; j_gene: TRBJ2-1; d_gene: NA; CDR3aa: CASSIGLPSYNEQFF; CDR3nt: TGTGCCAGTAGTATAGGACTCCCCTCCTACAATGAGCAGTTCTTC
v_gene: TRBV7-9; abundance: NA; j_gene: TRBJ2-1; d_gene: NA; CDR3aa: CASHPYPGSYNEQFF; CDR3nt: TGTGCCAGCCACCCTTACCCGGGCTCCTACAATGAGCAGTTCTTC
v_gene: TRBV27; abundance: few; j_gene: TRBJ2-2; d_gene: TRBD2; CDR3aa: CASISLGAGGANTGELFF; CDR3nt: TGTGCCAGCATCTCCCTGGGGGCGGGGGGGGCGAACACCGGGGAGCTGTTTTTT